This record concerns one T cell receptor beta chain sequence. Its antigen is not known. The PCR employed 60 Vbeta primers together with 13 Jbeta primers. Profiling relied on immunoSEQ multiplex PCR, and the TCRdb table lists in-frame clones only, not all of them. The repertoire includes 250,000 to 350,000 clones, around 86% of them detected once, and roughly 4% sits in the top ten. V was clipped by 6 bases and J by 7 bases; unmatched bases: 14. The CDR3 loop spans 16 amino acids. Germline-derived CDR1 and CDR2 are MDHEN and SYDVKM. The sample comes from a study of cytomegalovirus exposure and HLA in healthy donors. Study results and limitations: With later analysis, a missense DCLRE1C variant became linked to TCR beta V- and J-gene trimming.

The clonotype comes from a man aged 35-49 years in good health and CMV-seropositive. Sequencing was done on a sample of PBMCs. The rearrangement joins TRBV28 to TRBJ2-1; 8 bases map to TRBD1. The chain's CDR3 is CASRTPGRGPGNEQFF. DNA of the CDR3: TGTGCCAGCAGGACCCCGGGCAGGGGGCCCGGAAATGAGCAGTTCTTC.